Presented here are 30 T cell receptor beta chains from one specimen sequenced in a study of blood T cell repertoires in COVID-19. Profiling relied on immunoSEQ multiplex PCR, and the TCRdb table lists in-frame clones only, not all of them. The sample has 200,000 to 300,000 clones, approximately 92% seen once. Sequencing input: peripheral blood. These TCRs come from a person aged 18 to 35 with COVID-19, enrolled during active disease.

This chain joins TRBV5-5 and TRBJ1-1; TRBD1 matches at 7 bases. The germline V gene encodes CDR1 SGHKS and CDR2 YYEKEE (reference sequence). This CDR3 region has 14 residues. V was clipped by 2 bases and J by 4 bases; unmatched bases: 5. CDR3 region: CASSFPGGTTEAFF. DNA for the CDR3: TGTGCCAGCAGCTTCCCAGGGGGGACCACTGAAGCTTTCTTT.

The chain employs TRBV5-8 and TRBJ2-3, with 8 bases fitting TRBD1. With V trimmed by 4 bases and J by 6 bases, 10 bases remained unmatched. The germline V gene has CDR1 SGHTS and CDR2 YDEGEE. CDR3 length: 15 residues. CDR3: CASSMGQVPRDTQYF. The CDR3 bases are TGTGCCAGCAGCATGGGACAGGTCCCTCGGGATACGCAGTATTTT.

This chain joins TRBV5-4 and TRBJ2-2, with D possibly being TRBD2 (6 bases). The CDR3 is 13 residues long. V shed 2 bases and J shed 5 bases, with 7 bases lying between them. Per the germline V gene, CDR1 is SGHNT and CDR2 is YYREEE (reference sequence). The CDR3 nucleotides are TGTGCCAGCAGCTTTGGGGGGACCGGGGAGCTGTTTTTT. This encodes CASSFGGTGELFF. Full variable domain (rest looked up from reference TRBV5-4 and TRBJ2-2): ETGVTQSPTHLIKTRGQQVTLRCSSQSGHNTVSWYQQALGQGPQFIFQYYREEENGRGNFPPRFSGLQFPNYSSELNVNALELDDSALYLCASSFGGTGELFFGEGSRLTVL.

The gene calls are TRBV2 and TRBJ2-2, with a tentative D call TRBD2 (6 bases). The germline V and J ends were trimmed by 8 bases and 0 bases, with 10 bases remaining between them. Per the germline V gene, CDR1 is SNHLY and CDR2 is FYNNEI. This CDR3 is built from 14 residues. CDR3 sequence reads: CASFASANTGELFF. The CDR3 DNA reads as TGTGCCAGCTTCGCTAGCGCGAACACCGGGGAGCTGTTTTTT. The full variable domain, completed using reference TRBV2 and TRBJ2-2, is EPEVTQTPSHQVTQMGQEVILRCVPISNHLYFYWYRQILGQKVEFLVSFYNNEISEKSEIFDDQFSVERPDGSNFTLKIRSTKLEDSAMYFCASFASANTGELFFGEGSRLTVL.

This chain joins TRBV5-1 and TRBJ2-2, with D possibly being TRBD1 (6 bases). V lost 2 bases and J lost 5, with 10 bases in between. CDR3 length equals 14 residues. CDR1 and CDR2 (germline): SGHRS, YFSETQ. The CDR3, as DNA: TGCGCCAGCAGCTTCTACAGGGAAACCGGGGAGCTGTTTTTT. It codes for CASSFYRETGELFF.

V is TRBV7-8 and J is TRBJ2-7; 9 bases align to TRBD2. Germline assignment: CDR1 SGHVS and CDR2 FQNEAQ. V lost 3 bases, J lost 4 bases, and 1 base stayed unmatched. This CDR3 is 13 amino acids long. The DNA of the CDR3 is TGTGCCAGCAGCTTGCTAGCGGGGTACGAGCAGTACTTC. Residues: CASSLLAGYEQYF.

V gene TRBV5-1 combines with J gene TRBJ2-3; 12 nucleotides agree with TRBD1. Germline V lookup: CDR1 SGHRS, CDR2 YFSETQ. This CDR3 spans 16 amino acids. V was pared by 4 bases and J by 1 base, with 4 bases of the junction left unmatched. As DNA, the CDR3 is TGCGCCAGCAGCAAGGGACAGGGGGCGGGCACAGATACGCAGTATTTT. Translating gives CASSKGQGAGTDTQYF. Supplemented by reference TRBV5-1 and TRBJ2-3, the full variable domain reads KAGVTQTPRYLIKTRGQQVTLSCSPISGHRSVSWYQQTPGQGLQFLFEYFSETQRNKGNFPGRFSGRQFSNSRSEMNVSTLELGDSALYLCASSKGQGAGTDTQYFGPGTRLTVL.

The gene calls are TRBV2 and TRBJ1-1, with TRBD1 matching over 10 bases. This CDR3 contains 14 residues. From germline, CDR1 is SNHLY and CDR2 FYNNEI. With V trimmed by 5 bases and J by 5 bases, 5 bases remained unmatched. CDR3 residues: CASSPDRGRTEAFF. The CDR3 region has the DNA TGTGCCAGCAGTCCCGACAGGGGGCGGACTGAAGCTTTCTTT.

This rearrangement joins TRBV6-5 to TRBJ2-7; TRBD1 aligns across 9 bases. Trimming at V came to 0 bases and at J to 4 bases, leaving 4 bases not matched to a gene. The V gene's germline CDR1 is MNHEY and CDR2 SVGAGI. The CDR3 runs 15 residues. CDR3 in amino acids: CASSYSGTGQYEQYF. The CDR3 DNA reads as TGTGCCAGCAGTTACTCTGGGACAGGGCAGTACGAGCAGTACTTC.

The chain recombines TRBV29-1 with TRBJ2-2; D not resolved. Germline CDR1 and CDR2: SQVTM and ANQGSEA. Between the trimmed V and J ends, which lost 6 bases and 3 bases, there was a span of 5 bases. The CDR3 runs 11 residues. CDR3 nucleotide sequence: TGCAGCGTCGGTTACACCGGGGAGCTGTTTTTT. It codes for CSVGYTGELFF.

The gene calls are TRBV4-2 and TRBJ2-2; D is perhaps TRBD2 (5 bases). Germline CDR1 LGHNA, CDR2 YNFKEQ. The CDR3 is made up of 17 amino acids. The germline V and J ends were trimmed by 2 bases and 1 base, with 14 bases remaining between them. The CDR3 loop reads CASSQTASGMNTGELFF. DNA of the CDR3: TGTGCCAGCAGCCAAACCGCCTCCGGGATGAACACCGGGGAGCTGTTTTTT.

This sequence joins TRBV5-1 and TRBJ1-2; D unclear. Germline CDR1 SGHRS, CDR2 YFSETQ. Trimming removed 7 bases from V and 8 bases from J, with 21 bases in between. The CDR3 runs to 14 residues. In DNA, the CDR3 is TGCGCCAGCGGAACCGGGGAGGACTATAACGGCTACACCTTC. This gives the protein CASGTGEDYNGYTF.

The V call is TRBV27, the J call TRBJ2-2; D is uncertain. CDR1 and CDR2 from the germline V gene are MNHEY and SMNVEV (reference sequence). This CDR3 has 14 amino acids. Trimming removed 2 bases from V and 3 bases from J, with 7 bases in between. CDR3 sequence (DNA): TGTGCCAGCAGTTTAAGTCCGGACACCGGGGAGCTGTTTTTT. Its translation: CASSLSPDTGELFF.

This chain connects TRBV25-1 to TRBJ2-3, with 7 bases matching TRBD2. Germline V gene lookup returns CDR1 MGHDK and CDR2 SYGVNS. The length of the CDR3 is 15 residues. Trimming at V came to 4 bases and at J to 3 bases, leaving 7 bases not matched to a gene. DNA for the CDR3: TGTGCCAGCAGTGGAGCGGGACTAATTACAGATACGCAGTATTTT. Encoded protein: CASSGAGLITDTQYF.

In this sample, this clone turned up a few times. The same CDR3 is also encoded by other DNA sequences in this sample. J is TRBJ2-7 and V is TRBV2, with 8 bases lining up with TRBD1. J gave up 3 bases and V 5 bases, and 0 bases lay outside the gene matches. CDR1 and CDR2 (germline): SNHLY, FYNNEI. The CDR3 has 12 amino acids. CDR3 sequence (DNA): TGTGCCAGCAGTACAGGGGGCTACGAGCAGTACTTC. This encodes CASSTGGYEQYF. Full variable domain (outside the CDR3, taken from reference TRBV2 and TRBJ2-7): EPEVTQTPSHQVTQMGQEVILRCVPISNHLYFYWYRQILGQKVEFLVSFYNNEISEKSEIFDDQFSVERPDGSNFTLKIRSTKLEDSAMYFCASSTGGYEQYFGPGTRLTVT.

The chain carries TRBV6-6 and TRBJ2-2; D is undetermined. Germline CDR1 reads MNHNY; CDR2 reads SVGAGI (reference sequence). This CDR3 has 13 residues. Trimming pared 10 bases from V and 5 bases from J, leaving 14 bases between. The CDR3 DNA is TGTGCCACCCAGTTTAGCCTAACCGGGGAGCTGTTTTTT. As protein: CATQFSLTGELFF.

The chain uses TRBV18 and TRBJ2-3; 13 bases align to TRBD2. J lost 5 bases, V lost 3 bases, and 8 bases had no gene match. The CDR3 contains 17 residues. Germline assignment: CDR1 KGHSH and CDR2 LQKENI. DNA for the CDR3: TGTGCCAGCTCACCCCCACTAGCGGGAGGGCCTAAAGATACGCAGTATTTT. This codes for CASSPPLAGGPKDTQYF.

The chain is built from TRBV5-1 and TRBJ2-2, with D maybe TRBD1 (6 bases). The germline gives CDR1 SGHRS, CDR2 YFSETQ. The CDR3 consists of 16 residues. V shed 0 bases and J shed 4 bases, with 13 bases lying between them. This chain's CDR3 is CASSLGDTGTTGELFF. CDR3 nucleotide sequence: TGCGCCAGCAGCTTGGGGGATACAGGGACCACCGGGGAGCTGTTTTTT.

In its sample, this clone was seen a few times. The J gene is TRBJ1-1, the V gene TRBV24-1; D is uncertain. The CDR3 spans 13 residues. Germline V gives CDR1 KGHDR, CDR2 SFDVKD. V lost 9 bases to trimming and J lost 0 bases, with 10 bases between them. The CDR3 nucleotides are TGTGCCACCGGCGGCGATCTGAACACTGAAGCTTTCTTT. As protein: CATGGDLNTEAFF.

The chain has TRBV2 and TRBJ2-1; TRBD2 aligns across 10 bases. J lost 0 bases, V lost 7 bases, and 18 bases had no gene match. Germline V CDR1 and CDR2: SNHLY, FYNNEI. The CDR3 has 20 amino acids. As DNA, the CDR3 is TGTGCCAGCAAAATGCCGACCGGGACTAGCGATTACAGCTCCTACAATGAGCAGTTCTTC. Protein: CASKMPTGTSDYSSYNEQFF.

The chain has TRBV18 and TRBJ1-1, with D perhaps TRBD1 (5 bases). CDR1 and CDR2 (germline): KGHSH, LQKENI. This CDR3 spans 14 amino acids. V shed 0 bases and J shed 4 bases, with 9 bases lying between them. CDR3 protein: CASSPPMGGTEAFF. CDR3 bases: TGTGCCAGCTCACCACCGATGGGGGGCACTGAAGCTTTCTTT.

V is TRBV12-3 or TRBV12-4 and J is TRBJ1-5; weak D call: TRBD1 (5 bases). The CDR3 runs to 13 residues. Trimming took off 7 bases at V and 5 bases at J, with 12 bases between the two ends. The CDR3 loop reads CASKTGTDQPQHF. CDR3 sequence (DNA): TGTGCCAGCAAAACAGGAACCGATCAGCCCCAGCATTTT.

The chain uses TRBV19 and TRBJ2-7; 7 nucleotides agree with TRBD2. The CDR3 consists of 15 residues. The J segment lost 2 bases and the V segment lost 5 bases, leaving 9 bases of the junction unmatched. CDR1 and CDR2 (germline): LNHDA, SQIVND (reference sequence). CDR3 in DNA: TGTGCCAGTAGTCGAGACGGGGGGATGCCCTACGAGCAGTACTTC. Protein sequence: CASSRDGGMPYEQYF.

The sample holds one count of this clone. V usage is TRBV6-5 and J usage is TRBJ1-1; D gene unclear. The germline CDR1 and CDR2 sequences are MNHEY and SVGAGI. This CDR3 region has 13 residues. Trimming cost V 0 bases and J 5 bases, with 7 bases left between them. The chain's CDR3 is CASSYSPLTEAFF. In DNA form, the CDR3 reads TGTGCCAGCAGTTACTCTCCGCTAACTGAAGCTTTCTTT.

The DNA of the CDR3 is TGTGCCAGCAGGAGATCCTTCCGAGATGGCTACACCTTC. This encodes CASRRSFRDGYTF. V is TRBV27 and J is TRBJ1-2; D gene ambiguous. The length of the CDR3 is 13 residues. CDR1 is MNHEY and CDR2 is SMNVEV in the germline V gene (reference sequence). Trimming took 6 bases from V and 6 from J, leaving 14 bases between them.

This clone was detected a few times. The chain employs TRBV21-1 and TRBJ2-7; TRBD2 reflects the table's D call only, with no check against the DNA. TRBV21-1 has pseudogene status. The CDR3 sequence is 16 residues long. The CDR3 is CASSKAGGSRSYEQYF. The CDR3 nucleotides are TGTGCCAGCAGCAAAGCAGGCGGGAGCCGTTCCTACGAGCAGTACTTC.

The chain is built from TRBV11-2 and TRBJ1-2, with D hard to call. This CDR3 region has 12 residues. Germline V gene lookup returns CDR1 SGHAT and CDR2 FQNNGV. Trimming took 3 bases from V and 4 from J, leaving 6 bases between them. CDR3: CASSLGGYGYTF. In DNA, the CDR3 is TGTGCCAGCAGCTTGGGAGGCTATGGCTACACCTTC.

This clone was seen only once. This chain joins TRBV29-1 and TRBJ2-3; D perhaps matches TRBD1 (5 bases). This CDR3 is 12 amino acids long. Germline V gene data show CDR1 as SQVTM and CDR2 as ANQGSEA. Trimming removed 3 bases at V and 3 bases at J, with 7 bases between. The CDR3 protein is CSVDRTTDTQYF. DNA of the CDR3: TGCAGCGTTGATCGGACAACAGATACGCAGTATTTT.

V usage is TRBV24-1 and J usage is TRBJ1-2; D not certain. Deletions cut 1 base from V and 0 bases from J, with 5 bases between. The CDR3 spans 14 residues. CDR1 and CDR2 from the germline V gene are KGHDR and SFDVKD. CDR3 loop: CATSDFSSNYGYTF. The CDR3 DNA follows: TGTGCCACCAGTGATTTCAGTTCTAACTATGGCTACACCTTC.

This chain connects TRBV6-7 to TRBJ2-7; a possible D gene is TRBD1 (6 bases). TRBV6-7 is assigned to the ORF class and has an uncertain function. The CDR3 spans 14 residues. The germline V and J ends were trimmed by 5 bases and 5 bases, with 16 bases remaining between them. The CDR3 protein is CASSGRQVSDEQYF. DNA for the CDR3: TGTGCCAGCAGTGGGAGACAGGTCTCGGACGAGCAGTACTTC.